The 14 T cell receptor beta chains reported below all come from one sample, sequenced in a study of cytotoxic CD8 clonotypes in ibrutinib-treated CLL. The repertoire was sequenced with immunoSEQ multiplex PCR; TCRdb's copy has only in-frame clones and lacks some. The data hold more than 200,000 clones, with roughly 70% observed a single time. The sequences come from PBMCs, collected after 24 months of ibrutinib treatment. The receptors were gathered from a human donor with chronic lymphocytic leukemia.

The chain joins TRBV27 to TRBJ2-2, with D possibly matching TRBD1 (6 bases). The germline V gene encodes CDR1 MNHEY and CDR2 SMNVEV (reference sequence). V was shortened by 7 bases and J by 7 bases, with 22 bases between the two germline ends. The CDR3 totals 16 residues. The CDR3, as DNA: TGTGCCAGCACCCGACGTAACAGGGCGAGTTACGGGGAGCTGTTTTTT. Protein product: CASTRRNRASYGELFF.

This rearrangement joins TRBV4-1 to TRBJ1-1; D may be TRBD1 (6 bases). This CDR3 is built from 15 residues. CDR1 is MGHRA and CDR2 is YSYEKL in the germline V gene. V was shortened by 3 bases and J by 1 base, with 12 bases between the two germline ends. The chain's CDR3 is CASSHPDRPNTEAFF. The CDR3 DNA sequence: TGCGCCAGCAGCCACCCAGACAGGCCGAACACTGAAGCTTTCTTT.

This chain joins TRBV4-1 and TRBJ1-5; D is possibly TRBD1 (6 bases). The CDR3 sequence is 15 residues long. CDR1 and CDR2 (germline): MGHRA, YSYEKL. Trimming removed 0 bases from V and 5 bases from J, with 11 bases in between. This CDR3 is CASSQESTGDQPQHF. CDR3 DNA sequence: TGCGCCAGCAGCCAAGAATCGACAGGCGATCAGCCCCAGCATTTT.

V is TRBV5-1 and J is TRBJ2-1; possible D gene TRBD1, 5 bases. The germline V gene encodes CDR1 SGHRS and CDR2 YFSETQ. This CDR3 has 16 residues. The V and J ends lost 4 bases and 5 bases respectively, with 19 bases between them. The CDR3 coding sequence is TGCGCCAGCAGCCCTGGGGCCCACGCAAGAGACAATGAGCAGTTCTTC. Its protein product is CASSPGAHARDNEQFF.

The rearrangement uses TRBV7-2 and TRBJ1-5; 8 nucleotides line up with TRBD1. This CDR3 contains 16 residues. CDR1 and CDR2 from the germline V gene are SGHTA and FQGNSA. Trimming took 1 base from V and 3 from J; bases not matched to a gene: 5. The CDR3: CASSLVAGGTNQPQHF. For the CDR3, the DNA is TGTGCCAGCAGCTTAGTGGCAGGGGGCACCAATCAGCCCCAGCATTTT.

The chain is built from TRBV9 and TRBJ2-3; no clear D. Germline CDR1 SGDLS, CDR2 YYNGEE. The germline V and J ends were trimmed by 0 bases and 5 bases, with 16 bases remaining between them. This CDR3 is built from 16 residues. The CDR3: CASSVGVSWVIDTQYF. As DNA, the CDR3 is TGTGCCAGCAGCGTAGGCGTGAGCTGGGTAATAGATACGCAGTATTTT.

In this sample, this clone turned up once. The rearrangement uses TRBV11-3 and TRBJ2-2; no clear D. The ends were cut back, 0 bases at V and 8 bases at J, with 4 bases in the middle. This CDR3 has 12 residues. Germline values: CDR1 SGHNT, CDR2 YENEEA. DNA for the CDR3: TGTGCCAGCAGCTTAGATCTTGGGGAGCTGTTTTTT. Amino acids: CASSLDLGELFF.

The chain employs TRBV7-3 and TRBJ2-5; possible D gene TRBD1, 5 bases. This CDR3 contains 13 residues. V lost 4 bases, J lost 3 bases, and 9 bases lay in between. Germline CDR1 and CDR2: SGHTA and FQGTGA. The CDR3 coding sequence is TGTGCCAGCAGCTCGCGCAGGGAAGAGACCCAGTACTTC. Protein product: CASSSRREETQYF.

This chain joins TRBV18 and TRBJ1-5; a possible D gene is TRBD1 (5 bases). The length of the CDR3 is 14 residues. V shed 5 bases and J shed 0 bases, with 8 bases lying between them. The germline V gene encodes CDR1 KGHSH and CDR2 LQKENI. CDR3 DNA sequence: TGTGCCAGCTCAGACAGTAATAGCAATCAGCCCCAGCATTTT. Translating it yields CASSDSNSNQPQHF. Looking up the rest from reference TRBV18 and TRBJ1-5 gives the full variable domain: NAGVMQNPRHLVRRRGQEARLRCSPMKGHSHVYWYRQLPEEGLKFMVYLQKENIIDESGMPKERFSAEFPKEGPSILRIQQVVRGDSAAYFCASSDSNSNQPQHFGDGTRLSIL.

This chain joins TRBV11-2 and TRBJ1-1, with D possibly TRBD1 on 5 matching bases. Germline V gene lookup returns CDR1 SGHAT and CDR2 FQNNGV. This CDR3 is built from 14 residues. Trimming shortened V by 5 bases and J by 0 bases, and 10 bases separated the two germline ends. CDR3 protein: CASSPGVLNTEAFF. In nucleotides, the CDR3 is TGTGCCAGCAGCCCGGGGGTGCTGAACACTGAAGCTTTCTTT.

This clone was observed a handful of times. This sequence joins TRBV10-2 and TRBJ2-2; tentative D call: TRBD2 (6 bases). Per the germline V gene, CDR1 is WSHSY and CDR2 is SAAADI. With 0 bases removed from V and 3 bases from J, the gap between germline ends came to 14 bases. The CDR3 is 17 residues long. CDR3 DNA sequence: TGCGCCAGCAGTGAGTCGCGGGGTTACGGATACACCGGGGAGCTGTTTTTT. Translating it yields CASSESRGYGYTGELFF.

This clone has just a few counts. CDR3: CASSLDRTNEQYF. The CDR3 bases are TGTGCCAGCAGCTTGGACCGGACGAACGAGCAGTACTTC. V and J are TRBV7-6 and TRBJ2-7, with unresolved D. Trimming left V 3 bases short and J 5 bases short, with 11 bases between. CDR1 SGHVS and CDR2 FNYEAQ come from the germline V gene. The CDR3 extends over 13 amino acids.

The J gene is TRBJ2-3, the V gene TRBV25-1, with a weak D call TRBD2 (5 bases). The CDR3 contains 15 residues. Germline loops: CDR1 MGHDK, CDR2 SYGVNS. The V gene lost 4 bases and the J gene lost 2 bases, with 13 bases spanning the gap. The CDR3 DNA follows: TGTGCCAGCAGTGCGACTATTGGCCACACAGATACGCAGTATTTT. It specifies CASSATIGHTDTQYF.

This sequence joins TRBV5-1 and TRBJ2-3, with D perhaps matching TRBD1 or TRBD2 (6 bases each). The germline V gene encodes CDR1 SGHRS and CDR2 YFSETQ. The ends were cut back, 0 bases at V and 4 bases at J, with 12 bases in the middle. CDR3 length: 15 amino acids. The CDR3 sequence is CASSLEAEGADTQYF. The CDR3 DNA follows: TGCGCCAGCAGCTTGGAGGCGGAGGGGGCAGATACGCAGTATTTT.